The 20 T cell receptor beta chains reported below all come from one sample, sequenced in a study of cytomegalovirus exposure and HLA in healthy donors. The repertoire was sequenced with immunoSEQ multiplex PCR; TCRdb's copy has only in-frame clones and lacks some. The sample carries about 38,000 clones, over 85% recorded once. Sequencing used PBMCs. The receptor set was obtained from a man aged 18 to 35 in good health and CMV-seronegative.

As for this clone: One junction end disagrees with the germline gene, perhaps due to a read error. V and J are TRBV18 and TRBJ1-4; D is unresolved. This CDR3 is 14 amino acids long. Germline V CDR1 and CDR2: KGHSH, LQKENI. The DNA for the CDR3 is TGTGCCAGCTCCCCACGCGCCTCGGAGGAAAAACTGTTTTTT. Protein: CASSPRASEEKLFF. The whole variable domain, filled in from reference TRBV18 and TRBJ1-4, reads NAGVMQNPRHLVRRRGQEARLRCSPMKGHSHVYWYRQLPEEGLKFMVYLQKENIIDESGMPKERFSAEFPKEGPSILRIQQVVRGDSAAYFCASSPRASEEKLFFGSGTQLSVL.

The V and J genes are TRBV7-3 and TRBJ1-1, with D hard to call. Looked up from germline, CDR1 is SGHTA and CDR2 is FQGTGA. V gave up 3 bases and J gave up 0 bases, with 14 bases separating them. The CDR3 contains 16 residues. The CDR3 loop reads CASSLMSSGMNTEAFF. The CDR3 region has the DNA TGTGCCAGCAGCTTGATGTCAAGTGGCATGAACACTGAAGCTTTCTTT.

V gene TRBV6-5 combines with J gene TRBJ1-1, with D possibly being TRBD1 (5 bases). The CDR3 spans 15 residues. V was trimmed by 4 bases and J by 4 bases, leaving 16 bases between them. Germline-derived CDR1 and CDR2 are MNHEY and SVGAGI. CDR3 sequence: CASSSTPGRGTEAFF. CDR3 nucleotides: TGTGCCAGCAGTTCCACCCCGGGGAGGGGCACTGAAGCTTTCTTT.

The chain recombines TRBV14 with TRBJ1-1, with 7 bases matching TRBD1. The germline gives CDR1 SGHDN, CDR2 FVKESK. The V segment lost 4 bases and the J segment 8 bases; nucleotides outside the gene matches: 10. This CDR3 has 14 amino acids. Here the CDR3 reads CASSRLGQLFEAFF. In DNA form, the CDR3 reads TGTGCCAGCAGCCGCCTGGGACAGCTTTTCGAAGCTTTCTTT.

This sequence joins TRBV14 and TRBJ1-6, with a possible D match to TRBD1 (6 bases). CDR3 length: 17 amino acids. The germline V and J ends were trimmed by 0 bases and 2 bases, with 11 bases remaining between them. CDR1 is SGHDN, CDR2 FVKESK, per germline. DNA for the CDR3: TGTGCCAGCAGCCAAGATTGGGGGCTAACCTATAATTCACCCCTCCACTTT. Protein sequence: CASSQDWGLTYNSPLHF.

This clone came up once. The CDR3 region has the DNA TGTGCCAGCAGTAGCGGGAGGGCCAATGGGGATGAGCAGTTCTTC. This sequence encodes CASSSGRANGDEQFF. The V call is TRBV2, the J call TRBJ2-1, with TRBD2 matching 10 bases. The V gene's germline CDR1 is SNHLY and CDR2 FYNNEI. Trimming took 5 bases from V and 8 from J; bases not matched to a gene: 9. The CDR3 is made up of 15 amino acids. Combining the CDR3 with reference TRBV2 and TRBJ2-1 gives the whole variable domain EPEVTQTPSHQVTQMGQEVILRCVPISNHLYFYWYRQILGQKVEFLVSFYNNEISEKSEIFDDQFSVERPDGSNFTLKIRSTKLEDSAMYFCASSSGRANGDEQFFGPGTRLTVL.

V gene TRBV29-1 combines with J gene TRBJ1-1; 7 bases match TRBD1. This CDR3 spans 15 amino acids. CDR1 and CDR2 (germline): SQVTM, ANQGSEA. After removal of 4 bases from V and 0 bases from J, the junction contained 8 bases not matched to a gene. In DNA, the CDR3 is TGCAGCGTTGGGCGGACAGGTCATATGAACACTGAAGCTTTCTTT. It translates to CSVGRTGHMNTEAFF. Together with reference TRBV29-1 and TRBJ1-1, the CDR3 gives the full variable domain: SAVISQKPSRDICQRGTSLTIQCQVDSQVTMMFWYRQQPGQSLTLIATANQGSEATYESGFVIDKFPISRPNLTFSTLTVSNMSPEDSSIYLCSVGRTGHMNTEAFFGQGTRLTVV.

The chain links TRBV5-1 to TRBJ2-5, with 10 bases lining up with TRBD2. Germline CDR1 SGHRS, CDR2 YFSETQ. Unmatched junction bases numbered 9, after V lost 1 base and J lost 3 bases. This CDR3 has 17 residues. The DNA for the CDR3 is TGCGCCAGCAGCTTGTGGTCCGGGACTAGCGTCAAAGAGACCCAGTACTTC. Its protein is CASSLWSGTSVKETQYF.

The chain links TRBV5-1 to TRBJ1-3; unclear D gene. Trimming shortened V by 0 bases and J by 0 bases, and 7 bases separated the two germline ends. The CDR3 spans 15 residues. Germline CDR1 and CDR2: SGHRS and YFSETQ. The CDR3 loop reads CASSLGGSSGNTIYF. As DNA, the CDR3 is TGCGCCAGCAGCTTGGGAGGCAGCTCTGGAAACACCATATATTTT.

The chain combines TRBV6-6 with TRBJ1-4, with TRBD1 identical over 9 bases. With 7 bases clipped from V and 6 bases from J, the junction kept 9 bases outside the gene matches. Germline CDR1 and CDR2: MNHNY and SVGAGI (reference sequence). The CDR3 loop spans 15 amino acids. The CDR3 DNA follows: TGTGCCAGCACCGATACGGGACAGGGAGATGAAAAACTGTTTTTT. As protein: CASTDTGQGDEKLFF.

This rearrangement joins TRBV25-1 to TRBJ2-3; D not certain. Trimming pared 1 base from V and 2 bases from J, leaving 4 bases between. CDR1 MGHDK and CDR2 SYGVNS come from the germline V gene. The CDR3 runs to 13 residues. The CDR3, as DNA: TGTGCCAGCAGTGAATCAGACACAGATACGCAGTATTTT. It is translated as CASSESDTDTQYF.

V usage is TRBV7-6 and J usage is TRBJ2-1; tentatively, D is TRBD2 (5 bases). The CDR3 is 13 amino acids. Germline lookup yields CDR1 SGHVS and CDR2 FNYEAQ. V lost 5 bases and J lost 4, with 9 bases in between. CDR3 residues: CASSPTGYNEQFF. DNA of the CDR3: TGTGCCAGCAGCCCGACGGGGTACAATGAGCAGTTCTTC.

The V and J genes are TRBV7-9 and TRBJ1-5; D is ambiguous. Germline V lookup: CDR1 SEHNR, CDR2 FQNEAQ (reference sequence). The CDR3 sequence is 19 residues long. V lost 1 base, J lost 0 bases, and 19 bases lay in between. DNA of the CDR3: TGTGCCAGCAGCTTAGATGTGGCAGGTGGAACGAATAGCAATCAGCCCCAGCATTTT. It encodes CASSLDVAGGTNSNQPQHF.

This clone was observed a single time. This chain joins TRBV28 and TRBJ2-5; D is possibly TRBD2 (6 bases). CDR1 is MDHEN, CDR2 SYDVKM, per germline. Trimming left V 5 bases short and J 4 bases short, with 14 bases between. This CDR3 is 14 amino acids long. The CDR3 DNA follows: TGTGCCAGCAGTGCGGGACCGGGTCCAGAGACCCAGTACTTC. This sequence encodes CASSAGPGPETQYF.

This sequence joins TRBV2 and TRBJ2-2; 9 bases line up with TRBD2. The germline V gene has CDR1 SNHLY and CDR2 FYNNEI. V trimming: 4 bases; J trimming: 4 bases; junction bases outside the gene matches: 4. CDR3 length: 15 residues. CDR3 protein: CASSALAGPTGELFF. DNA for the CDR3: TGTGCCAGCAGTGCTCTAGCGGGACCCACCGGGGAGCTGTTTTTT.

The J gene is TRBJ2-7, the V gene TRBV6-1; 7 bases match TRBD2. Trimming cost V 7 bases and J 3 bases; bases outside gene matches: 3. This CDR3 region has 12 residues. The germline V gene has CDR1 MNHNS and CDR2 SASEGT. The CDR3 region has the DNA TGTGCCAGCACCGGGACTATCTACGAGCAGTACTTC. It specifies CASTGTIYEQYF.

This chain links TRBV18 with TRBJ2-7, with TRBD1 matching 8 bases. V shed 3 bases, J shed 5 bases, and the junction held 3 bases outside the gene matches. This CDR3 region has 13 residues. Per germline, CDR1 KGHSH and CDR2 LQKENI. CDR3: CASSPTGDHEQYF. CDR3 bases: TGTGCCAGCTCACCGACAGGGGACCACGAGCAGTACTTC. Full variable domain (remainder filled in from reference TRBV18 and TRBJ2-7): NAGVMQNPRHLVRRRGQEARLRCSPMKGHSHVYWYRQLPEEGLKFMVYLQKENIIDESGMPKERFSAEFPKEGPSILRIQQVVRGDSAAYFCASSPTGDHEQYFGPGTRLTVT.

The chain combines TRBV30 with TRBJ2-7; D ambiguous. Germline CDR1 is GTSNPN and CDR2 is SVGIG (reference sequence). V lost 5 bases and J lost 2, with 7 bases in between. The CDR3 has 11 amino acids. The CDR3 DNA sequence: TGTGCCTGGGCAGGTGCCTACGAGCAGTACTTC. Residues: CAWAGAYEQYF. Full variable domain (rest looked up from reference TRBV30 and TRBJ2-7): SQTIHQWPATLVQPVGSPLSLECTVEGTSNPNLYWYRQAAGRGLQLLFYSVGIGQISSEVPQNLSASRPQDRQFILSSKKLLLSDSGFYLCAWAGAYEQYFGPGTRLTVT.

V is TRBV29-1 and J is TRBJ2-1, with 9 bases that match TRBD2. The CDR3 is 17 residues long. The trim removed 3 bases at V and 7 bases at J, leaving 16 bases unmatched. The germline V gene has CDR1 SQVTM and CDR2 ANQGSEA. CDR3 amino acids: CSVDILVRAGGRNEQFF. The CDR3 DNA reads as TGCAGCGTTGATATCCTAGTTAGGGCGGGGGGGCGAAATGAGCAGTTCTTC.

This chain connects TRBV27 to TRBJ2-7; 7 bases map to TRBD1. Trimming cost V 5 bases and J 2 bases; bases outside gene matches: 9. The CDR3 is 15 amino acids. The germline V gene has CDR1 MNHEY and CDR2 SMNVEV (reference sequence). CDR3 sequence: CASSPVSGTAYEQYF. As DNA, the CDR3 is TGTGCCAGCAGTCCTGTATCCGGGACAGCCTACGAGCAGTACTTC.